This T cell receptor (beta chain) was sequenced during a study of blood T cell repertoires in COVID-19. At the level of the study: Sites across the United States, Italy and Spain contributed samples from acute and convalescent COVID-19. Sources were T cells, B-cell-depleted T cells, or PBMCs; the material itself was cDNA or gDNA.

As originally analysed: Nucleated cell number was recorded as an estimate derived from reference gene primer amplification. Generated by immunoSEQ multiplex PCR, the TCRdb table keeps only in-frame clones and is missing some. V and J calls and clone size come straight from that table; D and trimming were deduced from the DNA. Of fewer than 65,000 clones listed, around 87% are singletons. The ends lost 6 bases at V and 4 bases at J; junction bases unmatched: 11. This CDR3 has 17 amino acids. Per germline, CDR1 SGHVS and CDR2 FQNEAQ. The receptor was derived from a man in his fifties or sixties with acute or convalescent COVID-19. The sequencing input was peripheral blood. The chain has TRBV7-8 and TRBJ1-6, with 8 bases matching TRBD1. The CDR3 coding sequence is TGTGCCAGCAGACCGATCGGAGGACAGGGATATAATTCACCCCTCCACTTT. As protein: CASRPIGGQGYNSPLHF. Full variable domain (remainder filled in from reference TRBV7-8 and TRBJ1-6): GAGVSQSPRYKVAKRGQDVALRCDPISGHVSLFWYQQALGQGPEFLTYFQNEAQLDKSGLPSDRFFAERPEGSVSTLKIQRTQQEDSAVYLCASRPIGGQGYNSPLHFGNGTRLTVT.